A selection of T cell receptor beta chains follows, all from one sample in a study of T cell responses to AZD1222 COVID-19 vaccine. Clones were sequenced by immunoSEQ multiplex PCR, and TCRdb holds only the in-frame ones, with some missing. This sample has some 150,000 clones, with 85% found just once. The source was peripheral blood, collected 28 days after the second dose of the MenACWY control vaccine. These receptor sequences come from an adult who received the MenACWY meningococcal vaccine as a control. CDR3s include the opening cysteine and the closing phenylalanine or tryptophan. Each record gives: V gene, CDR3 protein.

TRBV2 | CASSEEGVAGGPYEQYF
TRBV30 | CAWEVGTEKAFF
TRBV6-5 | CASSLLAEHGDTQYF
TRBV11-2 | CASSVYSGRMNTEAFF
TRBV6-6 | CASSYEISTRTEAFF
TRBV3-1/TRBV3-2 | CASSPGRGRADTQYF
TRBV24-1 | CATSKGRETEAFF
TRBV7-2 | CASSQRLQPQHF
TRBV6-5 | CASSWDTTYNEQFF
TRBV6-5 | CASSIGQGNYGYTF
TRBV9 | CASSPRRHPGSDTQYF
TRBV19 | CASSMGLAGAQETQYF
TRBV5-4 | CASSFWTSGGAHTQYF
TRBV5-4 | CASSLRNRGDYGYTF
TRBV13 | CASRPAEGEQFF
TRBV7-2 | CASSPGTRRGQYF
TRBV12-3/TRBV12-4 | CASSKDSYEQYF
TRBV11-1 | CASSLFTALSNNEQFF
TRBV14 | CASSPLGSYGYTF
TRBV5-5 | CASSPGTLNSPLHF
TRBV15 | CATSRDFDTQYF
TRBV28 | CASSSGLNSPLHF
TRBV5-4 | CASSSGTGYYEQYF
TRBV28 | CASSPLAISDQPQHF
TRBV6-2/TRBV6-3 | CASSPQGRGTADEKLFF
TRBV6-5 | CASRTGGGLPYEQYF
TRBV20-1 | CSASSSGGVATDTQYF
TRBV19 | CASSVGGNQPQHF
TRBV7-9 | CASSLPIGRGYGYTF
TRBV4-3 | CASSPGLLTRNEQFF
TRBV6-5 | CASSAGPYNSPLHF
TRBV28 | CASSPDRGFPGYTF
TRBV27 | CASSFRGQGAPRTEAFF
TRBV11-3 | CASSPSSGAGGAEQYF
TRBV27 | CASSDSGANVLTF
TRBV3-1/TRBV3-2 | CASSIGAANTEAFF
TRBV5-4 | CASSLGGGTEAFF
TRBV7-6 | CASSHRGGETQYF
TRBV6-2/TRBV6-3 | CASRPRTGSDVPQETQYF
TRBV2 | CASSRQVIPYGYTF
TRBV28 | CASTPFGTLGNQPQHF
TRBV6-5 | CASKAAQGSGNTIYF
TRBV7-8 | CASSRPMDEQFF
TRBV24-1 | CATSDPGEGHEQFF
TRBV5-4 | CASSWGGRSSVGELFF
TRBV4-1 | CASSQGQRNTDTQYF
TRBV11-2 | CASSLAAENIQYF
TRBV11-2 | CASSTLGKRGSVNEQFF
TRBV4-3 | CASSQRGPNSPLHF
TRBV27 | CASSLVGSQETQYF
TRBV7-8 | CASSPRGTSATDTQYF
TRBV27 | CASSLSVNTEAFF
TRBV7-2 | CASSLGVLSNQPQHF
TRBV15 | CATSDRWQPSGANVLTF